Below are 3 T cell receptor beta chains sequenced from a single sample in a study of blood T cell repertoires in COVID-19. Data came from immunoSEQ multiplex PCR; TCRdb stores just in-frame clones and leaves some out. The profile shows approximately 290,000 clones, 85% to 90% of them singletons. Sequencing used peripheral blood. The receptors shown here come from a man in his thirties or forties with acute or convalescent COVID-19.

CDR3 coding DNA: TGCGCCAGCAGCCAAGAATTAAGGGGGACCGAACTAGCCAAAAACATTCAGTACTTC. Its translation: CASSQELRGTELAKNIQYF. This rearrangement joins TRBV4-1 to TRBJ2-4; D might be TRBD1 (6 bases). Trimming took 0 bases from V and 0 from J, leaving 18 bases between them. Germline CDR1 MGHRA, CDR2 YSYEKL. The CDR3 has 19 amino acids.

This clone was seen repeatedly, ten times or more. This chain joins TRBV29-1 and TRBJ1-4, with 9 positions matching TRBD1. The CDR3 has 15 residues. Germline V gene lookup returns CDR1 SQVTM and CDR2 ANQGSEA. Trimming took 4 bases from V and 8 from J; bases not matched to a gene: 11. The DNA of the CDR3 is TGCAGCGTTGGGGCGGGACAGGGCGTAGGCGAAAAACTGTTTTTT. It codes for CSVGAGQGVGEKLFF. The whole variable domain, filled in from reference TRBV29-1 and TRBJ1-4, reads SAVISQKPSRDICQRGTSLTIQCQVDSQVTMMFWYRQQPGQSLTLIATANQGSEATYESGFVIDKFPISRPNLTFSTLTVSNMSPEDSSIYLCSVGAGQGVGEKLFFGSGTQLSVL.

The rearrangement joins TRBV10-3 to TRBJ1-1; 7 nucleotides align to TRBD1. The CDR3 covers 14 residues. The junction had 5 bases not matched to a gene; V was cut back by 6 bases and J by 1 base. In germline, CDR1 is ENHRY, CDR2 SYGVKD. The DNA of the CDR3 is TGTGCCATCAGGGGGGACAGTAGGAACACTGAAGCTTTCTTT. Its protein product is CAIRGDSRNTEAFF.